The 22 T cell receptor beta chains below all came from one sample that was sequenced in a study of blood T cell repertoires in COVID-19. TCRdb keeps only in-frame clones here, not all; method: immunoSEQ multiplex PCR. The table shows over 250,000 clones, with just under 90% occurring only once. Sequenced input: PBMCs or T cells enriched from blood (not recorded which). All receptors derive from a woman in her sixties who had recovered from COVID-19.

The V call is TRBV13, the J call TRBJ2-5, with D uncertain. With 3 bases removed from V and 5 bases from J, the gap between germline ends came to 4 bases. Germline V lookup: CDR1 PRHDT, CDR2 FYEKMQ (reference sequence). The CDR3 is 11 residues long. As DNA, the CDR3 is TGTGCCAGCAGCTTCAGGGAGACCCAGTACTTC. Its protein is CASSFRETQYF.

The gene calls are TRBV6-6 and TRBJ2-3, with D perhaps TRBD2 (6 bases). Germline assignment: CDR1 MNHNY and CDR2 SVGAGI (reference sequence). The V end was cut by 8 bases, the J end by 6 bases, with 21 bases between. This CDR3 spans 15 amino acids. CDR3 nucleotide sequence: TGTGCCAGCTCAATGGGAGGAGGGAGCGTGGATACGCAGTATTTT. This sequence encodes CASSMGGGSVDTQYF.

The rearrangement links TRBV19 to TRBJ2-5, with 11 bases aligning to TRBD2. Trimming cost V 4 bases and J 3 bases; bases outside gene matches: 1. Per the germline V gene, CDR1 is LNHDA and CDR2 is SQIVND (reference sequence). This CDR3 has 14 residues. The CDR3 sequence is CASSRGLAEETQYF. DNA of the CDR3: TGTGCCAGTAGTAGGGGACTAGCGGAAGAGACCCAGTACTTC. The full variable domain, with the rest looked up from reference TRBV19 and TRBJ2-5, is DGGITQSPKYLFRKEGQNVTLSCEQNLNHDAMYWYRQDPGQGLRLIYYSQIVNDFQKGDIAEGYSVSREKKESFPLTVTSAQKNPTAFYLCASSRGLAEETQYFGPGTRLLVL.

The CDR3 DNA follows: TGTGCCAGCAGCTTAGGGCTAGCGGCCTACAATGAGCAGTTCTTC. Amino acids: CASSLGLAAYNEQFF. The chain has TRBV7-3 and TRBJ2-1; 7 bases are a match to TRBD2. V lost 2 bases to trimming and J lost 2 bases; unmatched junction nucleotides: 3. The CDR3 extends over 15 amino acids. Germline CDR1 SGHTA, CDR2 FQGTGA. Full variable domain (rest looked up from reference TRBV7-3 and TRBJ2-1): GAGVSQTPSNKVTEKGKYVELRCDPISGHTALYWYRQSLGQGPEFLIYFQGTGAADDSGLPNDRFFAVRPEGSVSTLKIQRTERGDSAVYLCASSLGLAAYNEQFFGPGTRLTVL.

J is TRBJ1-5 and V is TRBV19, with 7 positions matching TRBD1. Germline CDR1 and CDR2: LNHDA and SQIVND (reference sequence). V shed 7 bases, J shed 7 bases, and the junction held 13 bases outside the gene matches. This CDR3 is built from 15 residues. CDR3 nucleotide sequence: TGTGCCAGTACCCAATCACACAGGGGAGGACAGCCCCAGCATTTT. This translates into CASTQSHRGGQPQHF.

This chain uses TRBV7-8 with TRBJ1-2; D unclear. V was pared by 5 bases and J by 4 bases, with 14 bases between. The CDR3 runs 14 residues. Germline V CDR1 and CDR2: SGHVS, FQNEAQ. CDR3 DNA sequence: TGTGCCAGCAGCCCACCCGGCGGGTTCTATGGCTACACCTTC. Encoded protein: CASSPPGGFYGYTF.

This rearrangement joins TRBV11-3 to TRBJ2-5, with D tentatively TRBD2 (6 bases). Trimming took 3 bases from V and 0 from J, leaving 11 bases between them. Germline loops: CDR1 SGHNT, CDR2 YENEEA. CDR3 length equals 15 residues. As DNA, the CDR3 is TGTGCCAGCAGCTTGGGGGTAGCGGACCAAGAGACCCAGTACTTC. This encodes CASSLGVADQETQYF. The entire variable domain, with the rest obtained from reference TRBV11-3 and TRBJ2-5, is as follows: EAGVVQSPRYKIIEKKQPVAFWCNPISGHNTLYWYLQNLGQGPELLIRYENEEAVDDSQLPKDRFSAERLKGVDSTLKIQPAELGDSAVYLCASSLGVADQETQYFGPGTRLLVL.

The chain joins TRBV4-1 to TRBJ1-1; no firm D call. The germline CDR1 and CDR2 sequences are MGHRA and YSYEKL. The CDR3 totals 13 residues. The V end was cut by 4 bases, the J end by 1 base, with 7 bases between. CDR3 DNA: TGCGCCAGCAGCCGCGATGGGAACACTGAAGCTTTCTTT. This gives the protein CASSRDGNTEAFF.

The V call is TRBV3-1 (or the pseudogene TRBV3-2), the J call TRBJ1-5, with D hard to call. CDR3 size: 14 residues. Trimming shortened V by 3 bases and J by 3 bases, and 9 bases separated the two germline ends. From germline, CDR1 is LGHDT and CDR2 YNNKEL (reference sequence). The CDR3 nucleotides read TGTGCCAGCAGCCAGTTTGGCAACAATCAGCCCCAGCATTTT. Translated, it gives CASSQFGNNQPQHF.

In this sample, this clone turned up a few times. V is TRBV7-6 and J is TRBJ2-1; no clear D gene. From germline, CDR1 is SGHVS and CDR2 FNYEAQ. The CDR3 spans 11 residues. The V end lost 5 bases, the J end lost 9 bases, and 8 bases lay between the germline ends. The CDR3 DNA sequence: TGTGCCAGCAGCGGTGGTAGTGAGCAGTTCTTC. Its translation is CASSGGSEQFF.

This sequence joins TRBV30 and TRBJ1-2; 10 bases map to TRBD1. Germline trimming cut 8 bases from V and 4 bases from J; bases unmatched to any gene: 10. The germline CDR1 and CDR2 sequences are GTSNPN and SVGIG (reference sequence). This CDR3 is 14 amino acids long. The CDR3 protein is CARRTTGGGYGYTF. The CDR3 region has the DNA TGTGCCCGACGAACGACAGGGGGCGGCTATGGCTACACCTTC.

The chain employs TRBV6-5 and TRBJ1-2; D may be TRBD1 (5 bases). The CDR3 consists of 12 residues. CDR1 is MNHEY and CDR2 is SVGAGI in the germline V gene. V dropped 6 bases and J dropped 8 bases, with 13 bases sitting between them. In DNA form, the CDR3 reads TGTGCCAGCAGGGGGCCTTCGGGCGGCTACACCTTC. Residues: CASRGPSGGYTF.

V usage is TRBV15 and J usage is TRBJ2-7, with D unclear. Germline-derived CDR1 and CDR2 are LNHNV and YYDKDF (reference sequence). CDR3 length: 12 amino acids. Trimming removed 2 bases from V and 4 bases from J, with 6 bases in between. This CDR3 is CATSRPGYEQYF. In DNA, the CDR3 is TGTGCCACCAGCAGACCCGGGTACGAGCAGTACTTC. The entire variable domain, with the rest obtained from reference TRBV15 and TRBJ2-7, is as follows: DAMVIQNPRYQVTQFGKPVTLSCSQTLNHNVMYWYQQKSSQAPKLLFHYYDKDFNNEADTPDNFQSRRPNTSFCFLDIRSPGLGDTAMYLCATSRPGYEQYFGPGTRLTVT.

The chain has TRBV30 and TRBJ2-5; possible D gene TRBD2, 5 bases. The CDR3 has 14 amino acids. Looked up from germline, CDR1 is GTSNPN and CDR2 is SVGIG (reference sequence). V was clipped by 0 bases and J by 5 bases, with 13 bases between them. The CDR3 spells CAWSVGLAGETQYF. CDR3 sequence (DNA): TGTGCCTGGAGTGTAGGGCTAGCTGGGGAGACCCAGTACTTC.

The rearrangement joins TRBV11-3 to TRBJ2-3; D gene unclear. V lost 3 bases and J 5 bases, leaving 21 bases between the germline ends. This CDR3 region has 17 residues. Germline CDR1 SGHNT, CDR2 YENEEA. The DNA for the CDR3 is TGTGCCAGCAGCTTCCCCCGTCCCGCGGCCCGCGGAGATACGCAGTATTTT. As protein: CASSFPRPAARGDTQYF.

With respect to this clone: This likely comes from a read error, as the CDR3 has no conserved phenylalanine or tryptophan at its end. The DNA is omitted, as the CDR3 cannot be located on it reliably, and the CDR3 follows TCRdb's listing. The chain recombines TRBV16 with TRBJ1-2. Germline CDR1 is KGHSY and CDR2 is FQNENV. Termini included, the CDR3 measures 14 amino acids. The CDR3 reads CASSQSRSGGYTFG.

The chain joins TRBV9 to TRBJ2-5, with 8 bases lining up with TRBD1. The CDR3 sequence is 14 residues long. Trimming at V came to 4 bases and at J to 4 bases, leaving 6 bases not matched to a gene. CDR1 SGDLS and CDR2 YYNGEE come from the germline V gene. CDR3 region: CASSTAGGPETQYF. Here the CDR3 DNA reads TGTGCCAGCAGCACTGCAGGGGGCCCAGAGACCCAGTACTTC.

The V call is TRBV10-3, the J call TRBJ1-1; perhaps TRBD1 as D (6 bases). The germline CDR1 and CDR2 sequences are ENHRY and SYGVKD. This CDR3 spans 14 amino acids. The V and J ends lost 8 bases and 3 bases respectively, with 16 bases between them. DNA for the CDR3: TGTGCCATCCTCGACAGGTTGTCGGACACTGAAGCTTTCTTT. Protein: CAILDRLSDTEAFF.

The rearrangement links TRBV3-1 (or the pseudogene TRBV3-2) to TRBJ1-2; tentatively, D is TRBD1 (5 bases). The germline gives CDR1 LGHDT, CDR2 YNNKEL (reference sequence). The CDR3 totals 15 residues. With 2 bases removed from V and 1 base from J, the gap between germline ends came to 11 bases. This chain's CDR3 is CASSQRRGFNYGYTF. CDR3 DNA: TGTGCCAGCAGCCAACGGAGGGGTTTTAACTATGGCTACACCTTC.

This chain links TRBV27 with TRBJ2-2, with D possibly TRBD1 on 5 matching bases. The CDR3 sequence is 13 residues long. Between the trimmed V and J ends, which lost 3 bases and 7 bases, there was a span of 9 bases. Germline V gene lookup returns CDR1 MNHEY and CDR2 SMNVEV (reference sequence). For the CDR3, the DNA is TGTGCCAGCAGTTTTTGGGGCGGCGGGGAGCTGTTTTTT. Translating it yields CASSFWGGGELFF.

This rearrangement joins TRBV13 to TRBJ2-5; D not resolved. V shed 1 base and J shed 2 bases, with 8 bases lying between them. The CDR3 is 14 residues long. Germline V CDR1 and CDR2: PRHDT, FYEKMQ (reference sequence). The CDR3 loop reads CASSLAGQQETQYF. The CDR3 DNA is TGTGCCAGCAGCTTAGCGGGTCAGCAAGAGACCCAGTACTTC.

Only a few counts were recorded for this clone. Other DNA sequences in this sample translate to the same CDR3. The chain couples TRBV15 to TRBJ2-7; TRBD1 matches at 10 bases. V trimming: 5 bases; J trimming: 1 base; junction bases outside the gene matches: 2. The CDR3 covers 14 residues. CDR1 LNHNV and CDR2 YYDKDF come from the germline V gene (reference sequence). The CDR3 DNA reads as TGTGCCACCAGCCGGGACAGGGGTTCCTACGAGCAGTACTTC. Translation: CATSRDRGSYEQYF. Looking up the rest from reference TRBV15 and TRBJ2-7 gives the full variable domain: DAMVIQNPRYQVTQFGKPVTLSCSQTLNHNVMYWYQQKSSQAPKLLFHYYDKDFNNEADTPDNFQSRRPNTSFCFLDIRSPGLGDTAMYLCATSRDRGSYEQYFGPGTRLTVT.